This passage covers 18 T cell receptor beta chains from one sample sequenced in a study of post-analysis software for immune sequencing data. General study findings and limits: A handful of TRBV segments were significantly more frequent in patients than in controls. TRBV5-6, TRBV5-1 and TRBV20-1 were among these segments.

Their cognate antigens are unknown. Built from TCR beta cDNA, the libraries had unique molecular identifiers in them. A single record per CDR3 protein comes from TCRdb applying MiXCR to the PCR reads. The sample carries about 810,000 distinct CDR3 sequences, approximately 50% recorded once. The sample taken for sequencing was blood. These receptors originate from a girl aged 5 to 17 with multiple sclerosis.

This clonotype was seen more than once but under ten times. The J gene is TRBJ2-1, the V gene TRBV5-6, with TRBD2 identical over 9 bases. Trimming took 4 bases from V and 4 from J; bases not matched to a gene: 9. The germline gives CDR1 SGHDT, CDR2 YYEEEE. This CDR3 spans 16 amino acids. CDR3 amino acids: CASSLPTSGVYNEQFF. The CDR3 nucleotides read TGTGCCAGCAGCCTACCGACTAGCGGAGTTTACAATGAGCAGTTCTTC.

The genes are TRBV12-3 or TRBV12-4 and TRBJ1-5, with D possibly matching TRBD1 (5 bases). The CDR3 covers 16 residues. Trimming left V 5 bases short and J 1 base short, with 15 bases between. CDR3 in amino acids: CASSRFGTGSNQPQHF. The DNA of the CDR3 is TGTGCCAGCAGTCGATTCGGGACCGGGAGCAATCAGCCCCAGCATTTT.

This chain joins TRBV5-5 and TRBJ1-6; D may be TRBD1 (5 bases). V gave up 0 bases and J gave up 10 bases, with 14 bases separating them. Germline-derived CDR1 and CDR2 are SGHKS and YYEKEE (reference sequence). CDR3 length: 15 residues. CDR3 loop: CASSLGGPGSSPLHF. The CDR3 DNA reads TGTGCCAGCAGCTTGGGGGGCCCAGGGAGCTCACCCCTCCACTTT. The variable domain in full, with the rest retrieved from reference TRBV5-5 and TRBJ1-6, is DAGVTQSPTHLIKTRGQQVTLRCSPISGHKSVSWYQQVLGQGPQFIFQYYEKEERGRGNFPDRFSARQFPNYSSELNVNALLLGDSALYLCASSLGGPGSSPLHFGNGTRLTVT.

The CDR3, as DNA: TGTGCCAGCAGTTACCTGGCAGAAGAGACCCAGTACTTC. Its translation: CASSYLAEETQYF. The J gene is TRBJ2-5, the V gene TRBV6-5; D unresolved. Germline CDR1 MNHEY, CDR2 SVGAGI. This CDR3 is 13 amino acids long. The V gene lost 2 bases and the J gene lost 3 bases, with 7 bases spanning the gap.

V and J are TRBV20-1 and TRBJ2-1; 10 nucleotides match TRBD2. Germline values: CDR1 DFQATT, CDR2 SNEGSKA (reference sequence). This CDR3 is built from 15 residues. Trimming removed 6 bases from V and 0 bases from J; junction bases left unmatched: 5. DNA of the CDR3: TGCAGTGCAATAAAGCGGGAGGGCTCCTACAATGAGCAGTTCTTC. This encodes CSAIKREGSYNEQFF.

This chain joins TRBV12-3 or TRBV12-4 and TRBJ1-2, with D perhaps TRBD1 (6 bases). The V and J ends lost 3 bases and 8 bases respectively, with 22 bases between them. The CDR3 runs 16 residues. CDR3 sequence (DNA): TGTGCCAGCAGTTTCGGAACGGGACAAGGTTTGAGGGGCTACACCTTC. Protein: CASSFGTGQGLRGYTF.

This clonotype was recorded a few times. The chain links TRBV2 to TRBJ1-5; no clear D gene. CDR3 length equals 15 residues. The V end was cut by 5 bases, the J end by 1 base, with 12 bases between. CDR1 SNHLY and CDR2 FYNNEI come from the germline V gene. The DNA of the CDR3 is TGTGCCAGCAGTCGGGAGGGATGGAGCAATCAGCCCCAGCATTTT. Translation gives CASSREGWSNQPQHF.

The CDR3 DNA sequence: TGCAGCGTTGAAGATCGCGGGACAAGATCCTACAATGAGCAGTACTTC. This codes for CSVEDRGTRSYNEQYF. The chain employs TRBV29-1 and TRBJ2-1; D possibly matches TRBD1 or TRBD2 (6 bases each). The J call may be mistaken, given a closer DNA end match to TRBJ2-7. The CDR3 contains 16 residues. CDR1 SQVTM and CDR2 ANQGSEA come from the germline V gene.

This clonotype was recorded a few times. This rearrangement joins TRBV12-3 or TRBV12-4 to TRBJ2-7; the match to TRBD2 covers 10 bases. Trimming took 1 base from V and 5 from J; bases not matched to a gene: 2. This CDR3 contains 14 residues. CDR3 nucleotides: TGTGCCAGCAGTTTAGTCCTAGCGGGAGACGAGCAGTACTTC. It codes for CASSLVLAGDEQYF.

The chain uses TRBV29-1 and TRBJ2-7, with TRBD2 matching 9 bases. J gave up 3 bases and V 5 bases, and 2 bases lay outside the gene matches. Germline CDR1 is SQVTM and CDR2 is ANQGSEA. CDR3 length: 12 residues. The CDR3 loop reads CSVRRGGYEQYF. DNA for the CDR3: TGCAGCGTTAGGCGGGGGGGCTACGAGCAGTACTTC.

The gene calls are TRBV20-1 and TRBJ1-1; 8 positions agree with TRBD1. The length of the CDR3 is 14 residues. J was trimmed by 5 bases and V by 3 bases; bases with no gene match: 8. CDR1 is DFQATT and CDR2 is SNEGSKA in the germline V gene (reference sequence). The CDR3, as DNA: TGCAGTGCTAGCCAGGGGGCGCAGGGAACTGAAGCTTTCTTT. This gives the protein CSASQGAQGTEAFF.

This chain joins TRBV12-3 or TRBV12-4 and TRBJ1-5; no reliable D call. The V and J ends lost 6 bases and 3 bases respectively, with 12 bases between them. The CDR3 extends over 14 amino acids. CDR3 DNA: TGTGCCAGCAGCCCCTTGGGGTACAATCAGCCCCAGCATTTT. Protein sequence: CASSPLGYNQPQHF.

The table lists this clonotype with a count of one. Here the CDR3 DNA reads TGTGCCAGCAGCCATGGGGGGGTTAGAAGGAGCGCTGAAGCTTTCTTT. It translates to CASSHGGVRRSAEAFF. The chain joins TRBV9 to TRBJ1-1; tentatively, D is TRBD1 (5 bases). CDR3 length: 16 residues. Trimming shortened V by 4 bases and J by 6 bases, and 22 bases separated the two germline ends. CDR1 and CDR2 from the germline V gene are SGDLS and YYNGEE.

V usage is TRBV24-1 and J usage is TRBJ2-6; tentatively, D is TRBD2 (6 bases). CDR1 and CDR2 from the germline V gene are KGHDR and SFDVKD. This CDR3 spans 13 amino acids. V was cut by 9 bases and J by 2 bases, with 7 bases left in between. CDR3 loop: CATPGAGANVLTF. The CDR3 DNA follows: TGTGCCACCCCGGGGGCTGGGGCCAACGTCCTGACTTTC.

This clonotype was seen a single time. This rearrangement joins TRBV5-1 to TRBJ1-1, with TRBD1 matching 8 bases. V dropped 1 base and J dropped 6; count of bases not matched to a gene: 14. The CDR3 is 17 residues long. Germline V gene data show CDR1 as SGHRS and CDR2 as YFSETQ. CDR3 residues: CASSLHGPGQVGPEAFF. For the CDR3, the DNA is TGCGCCAGCAGCTTGCACGGACCGGGACAGGTGGGCCCTGAAGCTTTCTTT.

The gene calls are TRBV29-1 and TRBJ2-5, with TRBD1 identical over 7 bases. CDR1 is SQVTM and CDR2 is ANQGSEA in the germline V gene. This CDR3 is 14 amino acids long. V gave up 6 bases and J gave up 5 bases; unmatched junction bases: 12. The CDR3 DNA follows: TGCAGCGTAGACAGGGTATCCCTCGGGGAGACCCAGTACTTC. It is translated as CSVDRVSLGETQYF.

A word on this clonotype: A read error may produce the germline difference seen at one junction end. The chain recombines TRBV5-1 with TRBJ2-5; D is uncertain. The better agreement between TRBJ2-7 and the DNA end casts doubt on the J call. Germline V gene sequence: CDR1 SGHRS, CDR2 YFSETQ. The CDR3 covers 14 residues. This chain's CDR3 is CTSSWQTYTYEQYF. The CDR3 DNA follows: TGCACCAGCAGCTGGCAGACTTATACCTACGAGCAGTACTTC.

This clonotype was seen more than once but under ten times. This rearrangement joins TRBV10-3 to TRBJ2-5, with TRBD1 matching 7 bases. There are 14 residues in the CDR3. The ends lost 6 bases at V and 1 base at J; junction bases unmatched: 5. CDR1 ENHRY and CDR2 SYGVKD come from the germline V gene. CDR3 DNA sequence: TGTGCCATCAGATACGACAGGGTCCAAGAGACCCAGTACTTC. Translated: CAIRYDRVQETQYF.